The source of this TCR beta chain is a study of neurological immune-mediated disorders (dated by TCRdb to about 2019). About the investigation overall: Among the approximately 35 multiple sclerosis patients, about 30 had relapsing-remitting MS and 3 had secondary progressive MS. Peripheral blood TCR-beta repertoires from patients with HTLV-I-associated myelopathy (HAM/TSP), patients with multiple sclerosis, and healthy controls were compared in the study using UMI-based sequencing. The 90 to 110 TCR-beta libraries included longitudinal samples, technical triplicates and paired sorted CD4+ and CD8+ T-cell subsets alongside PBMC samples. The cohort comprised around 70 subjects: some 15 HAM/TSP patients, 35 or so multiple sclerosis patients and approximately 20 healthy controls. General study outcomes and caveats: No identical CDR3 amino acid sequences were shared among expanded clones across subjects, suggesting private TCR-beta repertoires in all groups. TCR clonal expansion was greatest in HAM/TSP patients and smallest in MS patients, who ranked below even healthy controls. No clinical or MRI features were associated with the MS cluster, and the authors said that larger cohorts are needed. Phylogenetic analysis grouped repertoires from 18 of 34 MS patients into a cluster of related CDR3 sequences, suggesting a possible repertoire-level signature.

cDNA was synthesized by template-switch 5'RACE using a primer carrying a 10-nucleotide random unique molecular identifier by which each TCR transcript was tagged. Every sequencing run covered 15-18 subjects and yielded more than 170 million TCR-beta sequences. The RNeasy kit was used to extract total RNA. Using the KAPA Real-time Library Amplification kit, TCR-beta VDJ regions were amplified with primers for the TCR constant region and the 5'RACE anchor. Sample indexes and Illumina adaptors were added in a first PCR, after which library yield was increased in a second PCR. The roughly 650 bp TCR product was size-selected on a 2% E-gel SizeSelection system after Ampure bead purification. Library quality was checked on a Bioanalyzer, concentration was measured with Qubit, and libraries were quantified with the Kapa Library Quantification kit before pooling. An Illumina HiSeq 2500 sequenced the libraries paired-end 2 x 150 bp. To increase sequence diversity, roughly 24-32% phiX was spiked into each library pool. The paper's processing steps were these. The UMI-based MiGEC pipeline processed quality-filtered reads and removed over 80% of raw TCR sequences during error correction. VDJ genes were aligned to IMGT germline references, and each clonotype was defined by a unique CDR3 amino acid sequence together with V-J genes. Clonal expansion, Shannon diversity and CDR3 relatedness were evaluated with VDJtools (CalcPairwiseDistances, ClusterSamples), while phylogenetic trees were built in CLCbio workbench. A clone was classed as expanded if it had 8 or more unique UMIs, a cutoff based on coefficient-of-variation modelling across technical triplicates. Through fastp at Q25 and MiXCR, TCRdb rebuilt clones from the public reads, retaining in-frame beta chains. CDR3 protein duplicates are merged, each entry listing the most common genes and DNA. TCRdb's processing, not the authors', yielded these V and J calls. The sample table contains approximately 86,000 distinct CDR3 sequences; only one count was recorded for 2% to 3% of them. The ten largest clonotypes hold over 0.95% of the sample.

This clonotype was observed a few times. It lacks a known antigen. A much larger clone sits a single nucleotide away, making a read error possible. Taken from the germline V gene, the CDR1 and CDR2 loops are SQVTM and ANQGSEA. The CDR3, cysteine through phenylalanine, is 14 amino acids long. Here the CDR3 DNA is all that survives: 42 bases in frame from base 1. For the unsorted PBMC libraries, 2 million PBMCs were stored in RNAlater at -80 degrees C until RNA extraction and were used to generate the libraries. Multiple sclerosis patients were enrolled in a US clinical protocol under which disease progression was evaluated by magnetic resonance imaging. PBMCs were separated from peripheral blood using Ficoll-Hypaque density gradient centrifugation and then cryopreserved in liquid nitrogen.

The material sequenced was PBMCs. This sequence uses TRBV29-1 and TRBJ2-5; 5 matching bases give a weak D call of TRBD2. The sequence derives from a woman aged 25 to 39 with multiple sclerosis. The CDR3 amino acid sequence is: CSVVPPRTGENQYF. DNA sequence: TGCAGCGTTGTCCCCCCGAGGACCGGGGAGAACCAGTACTTC.